The 17 T cell receptor beta chains given below trace back to one sample, sequenced in a study of cytomegalovirus exposure and HLA in healthy donors (dated by TCRdb to the late 2010s). Libraries were constructed by the immunoSEQ multiplex PCR assay. A mixture of 60 forward primers for TCR Vbeta segments and 13 reverse primers for TCR Jbeta segments was used in the multiplex PCR. As stored in TCRdb, this immuneACCESS dataset retains in-frame rearrangements with V and J assigned. A fraction of the clones does not appear; measured against another copy, unresolved V genes explain less than half of the discrepancy, and the remainder lacks a known reason. The sample's clone listing holds about 48,000 clones. The ten largest account for 2.1% of the sample. The sample taken for sequencing was PBMCs. These receptors came from a middle-aged woman in good health and CMV-seronegative.

This rearrangement joins TRBV7-9 to TRBJ2-5; weak D call: TRBD1 (6 bases). This CDR3 is 17 amino acids long. CDR1 is SEHNR, CDR2 FQNEAQ, per germline (reference sequence). V was cut by 5 bases and J by 1 base, with 20 bases left in between. The CDR3 is CASSPLFTTGVQETQYF. The CDR3, as DNA: TGTGCCAGCAGCCCCCTATTCACGACAGGCGTCCAAGAGACCCAGTACTTC. Together with reference TRBV7-9 and TRBJ2-5, the CDR3 gives the full variable domain: DTGVSQNPRHKITKRGQNVTFRCDPISEHNRLYWYRQTLGQGPEFLTYFQNEAQLEKSRLLSDRFSAERPKGSFSTLEIQRTEQGDSAMYLCASSPLFTTGVQETQYFGPGTRLLVL.

CDR3 nucleotides: TGTGCCAGCAGCTATGAGGCCACGCTTTACTTC. Translating gives CASSYEATLYF. The gene calls are TRBV11-1 and TRBJ2-7; no firm D call. Trimming removed 4 bases at V and 13 bases at J, with 14 bases between. This CDR3 is 11 amino acids long. Germline values: CDR1 SGHAT, CDR2 FQDESV (reference sequence).

This chain links TRBV27 with TRBJ2-3, with 7 bases identical to TRBD2. Germline CDR1 reads MNHEY; CDR2 reads SMNVEV (reference sequence). The ends lost 8 bases at V and 5 bases at J; junction bases unmatched: 16. This CDR3 has 16 residues. The CDR3 loop reads CASGSRGGSNIDTQYF. The CDR3 DNA reads as TGTGCCAGCGGCTCCCGGGGCGGGAGTAATATAGATACGCAGTATTTT.

The V call is TRBV18, the J call TRBJ1-3; D is uncertain. Trimming pared 1 base from V and 0 bases from J, leaving 7 bases between. The CDR3 consists of 15 residues. Germline-derived CDR1 and CDR2 are KGHSH and LQKENI. CDR3 sequence (DNA): TGTGCCAGCTCACCACAGCTAAGCTCTGGAAACACCATATATTTT. Protein sequence: CASSPQLSSGNTIYF.

This sequence joins TRBV4-3 and TRBJ2-7, with a possible D match to TRBD2 (5 bases). Germline lookup yields CDR1 LGHNA and CDR2 YSLEER. V was clipped by 0 bases and J by 0 bases, with 18 bases between them. The CDR3 extends over 18 amino acids. CDR3 sequence (DNA): TGCGCCAGCAGCCAAGACGTGGTCGTTGCGGGCGTCTCCTACGAGCAGTACTTC. Amino acids: CASSQDVVVAGVSYEQYF.

The chain recombines TRBV11-2 with TRBJ1-2; tentative D call: TRBD1 (5 bases). The CDR3 contains 15 residues. Per the germline V gene, CDR1 is SGHAT and CDR2 is FQNNGV. Trimming took off 1 base at V and 6 bases at J, with 15 bases between the two ends. The CDR3 spells CASSLGAGWRDGYTF. CDR3 nucleotides: TGTGCCAGCAGCTTAGGCGCAGGGTGGAGGGATGGCTACACCTTC.

Worth noting for this clone: Germline and junction disagree at one end, which may indicate a read error. Other nucleotide sequences from this sample produce the same CDR3. J is TRBJ1-6 and V is TRBV9; tentatively, D is TRBD1 (6 bases). The CDR3 has 12 amino acids. The germline gives CDR1 SGDLS, CDR2 YYNGEE. CDR3 coding DNA: TGTGCCAGCAGCGCAGGGGATTCACCCCTACACTTT. It specifies CASSAGDSPLHF.

This chain connects TRBV28 to TRBJ2-5, with D maybe TRBD2 (6 bases). CDR3 size: 16 residues. The V and J ends lost 7 bases and 1 base respectively, with 19 bases between them. Germline assignment: CDR1 MDHEN and CDR2 SYDVKM. The CDR3 reads CASTKPGERAQETQYF. For the CDR3, the DNA is TGTGCCAGCACCAAACCGGGGGAAAGGGCCCAAGAGACCCAGTACTTC. Drawing the rest from reference TRBV28 and TRBJ2-5, the complete variable domain is DVKVTQSSRYLVKRTGEKVFLECVQDMDHENMFWYRQDPGLGLRLIYFSYDVKMKEKGDIPEGYSVSREKKERFSLILESASTNQTSMYLCASTKPGERAQETQYFGPGTRLLVL.

The rearrangement links TRBV6-5 to TRBJ2-2, with D perhaps TRBD2 (5 bases). V was trimmed by 2 bases and J by 2 bases, leaving 9 bases between them. The germline V gene has CDR1 MNHEY and CDR2 SVGAGI. The CDR3 runs 15 residues. CDR3 DNA: TGTGCCAGCAGTTACCCGGGGAGAAACACCGGGGAGCTGTTTTTT. This translates into CASSYPGRNTGELFF.

The chain uses TRBV10-3 and TRBJ2-7; tentative D call: TRBD1 (7 bases). Germline V CDR1 and CDR2: ENHRY, SYGVKD. V dropped 8 bases and J dropped 0 bases, with 11 bases sitting between them. CDR3 length: 13 residues. The DNA for the CDR3 is TGTGCCATCCGCGGGACAGCCTCCTACGAGCAGTACTTC. Amino acid sequence: CAIRGTASYEQYF.

The J gene is TRBJ1-1, the V gene TRBV12-5, with D tentatively TRBD1 (5 bases). The CDR3 extends over 13 amino acids. Per the germline V gene, CDR1 is LGHNT and CDR2 is FRNRAP. V gave up 6 bases and J gave up 11 bases, with 19 bases separating them. CDR3 amino acids: CASGPRFGGRAFF. The CDR3 coding sequence is TGTGCTAGTGGCCCTCGGTTTGGGGGGAGGGCTTTCTTT.

The chain links TRBV19 to TRBJ2-5; D is possibly TRBD1 (5 bases). The V gene's germline CDR1 is LNHDA and CDR2 SQIVND (reference sequence). This CDR3 comprises 12 residues. V gave up 4 bases and J gave up 2 bases, with 5 bases separating them. CDR3 nucleotides: TGTGCCAGTAGTAGGACACAAGAGACCCAGTACTTC. It encodes CASSRTQETQYF. Drawing the rest from reference TRBV19 and TRBJ2-5, the complete variable domain is DGGITQSPKYLFRKEGQNVTLSCEQNLNHDAMYWYRQDPGQGLRLIYYSQIVNDFQKGDIAEGYSVSREKKESFPLTVTSAQKNPTAFYLCASSRTQETQYFGPGTRLLVL.

The gene calls are TRBV6-5 and TRBJ1-1; 8 bases are a match to TRBD1. Germline assignment: CDR1 MNHEY and CDR2 SVGAGI. The CDR3 is made up of 15 amino acids. V dropped 6 bases and J dropped 2; count of bases not matched to a gene: 8. CDR3 nucleotide sequence: TGTGCCAGCAGGGGGACAGGTATTGGAAACACTGAAGCTTTCTTT. Residues: CASRGTGIGNTEAFF.

The rearrangement uses TRBV6-1 and TRBJ2-7; D is perhaps TRBD2 (6 bases). CDR1 is MNHNS, CDR2 SASEGT, per germline. V was cut by 8 bases and J by 3 bases, with 20 bases left in between. This CDR3 region has 15 residues. Here the CDR3 reads CASFDRSGGYYEQYF. In DNA, the CDR3 is TGTGCCAGCTTCGATCGGTCTGGAGGGTACTACGAGCAGTACTTC.

The chain uses TRBV6-5 and TRBJ2-7; TRBD2 matches at 8 bases. The CDR3 is made up of 14 amino acids. J gave up 3 bases and V 8 bases, and 9 bases lay outside the gene matches. Germline V gives CDR1 MNHEY, CDR2 SVGAGI. The CDR3 region has the DNA TGTGCCAGCCAGGCTAGCGGGTTGGACTACGAGCAGTACTTC. Amino acids: CASQASGLDYEQYF.

The chain joins TRBV6-1 to TRBJ1-3; D is perhaps TRBD1 (6 bases). CDR1 and CDR2 (germline): MNHNS, SASEGT. Trimming took 3 bases from V and 5 from J, leaving 11 bases between them. CDR3 length equals 14 residues. CDR3 residues: CASSDGGRRNTIYF. The CDR3 region has the DNA TGTGCCAGCAGTGACGGGGGGCGGAGAAACACCATATATTTT.

The rearrangement joins TRBV10-3 to TRBJ2-2; 7 bases are shared with TRBD1. CDR3 length: 16 amino acids. V trimming: 2 bases; J trimming: 1 base; junction bases outside the gene matches: 4. Germline CDR1 reads ENHRY; CDR2 reads SYGVKD. CDR3 in amino acids: CAISEIGTENTGELFF. CDR3 bases: TGTGCCATCAGTGAGATAGGGACAGAGAACACCGGGGAGCTGTTTTTT.